This T cell receptor (beta chain) was recorded in a study of cytomegalovirus exposure and HLA in healthy donors. In the study overall: There were 75 million to 95 million unique TCRs (from HLA-typed donors) in an early data release. General study results and limits: The only immune exposure information that was available was CMV serostatus.

This clone was counted between two and nine times. Its target is not known. The length of the CDR3 is 14 residues. V shed 0 bases and J shed 3 bases, with 9 bases lying between them. Germline CDR1 GTSNPN, CDR2 SVGIG (reference sequence). Researchers ran the PCR with 60 Vbeta and 13 Jbeta primers. The assay was immunoSEQ multiplex PCR, and TCRdb's table has in-frame clones only and misses some. The sample contains around 120,000 clones, roughly 72% of which appear only once. This receptor was taken from a woman between 45 and 65 years old in good health and CMV-seronegative. The V and J genes are TRBV30 and TRBJ1-5, with D perhaps matching TRBD1 (5 bases). Sequencing input: PBMCs. CDR3 in DNA: TGTGCCTGGAGTGTTAACAGGATCAATCAGCCCCAGCATTTT. Protein product: CAWSVNRINQPQHF. The full variable domain, with the rest looked up from reference TRBV30 and TRBJ1-5, is SQTIHQWPATLVQPVGSPLSLECTVEGTSNPNLYWYRQAAGRGLQLLFYSVGIGQISSEVPQNLSASRPQDRQFILSSKKLLLSDSGFYLCAWSVNRINQPQHFGDGTRLSIL.